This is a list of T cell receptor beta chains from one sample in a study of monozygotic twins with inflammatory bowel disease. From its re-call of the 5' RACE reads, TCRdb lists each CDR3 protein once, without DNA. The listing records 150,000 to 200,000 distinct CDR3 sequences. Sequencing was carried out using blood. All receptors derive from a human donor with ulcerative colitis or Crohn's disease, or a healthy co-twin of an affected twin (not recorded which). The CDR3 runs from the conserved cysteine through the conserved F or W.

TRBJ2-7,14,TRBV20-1,CSARPGQITYEQYF
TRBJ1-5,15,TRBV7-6,CASSSGQGLNQPQHF
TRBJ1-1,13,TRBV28,CASSLFPGAEAFF
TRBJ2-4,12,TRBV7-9,CASSLMTGGKYF
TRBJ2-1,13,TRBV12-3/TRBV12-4,CASSHETRGEQFF
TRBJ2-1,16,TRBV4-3,CASSPSSGPRGNEQFF
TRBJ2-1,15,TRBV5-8,CASSWDPGSYNEQFF
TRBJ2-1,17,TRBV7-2,CASSLVAFRASGNEQFF
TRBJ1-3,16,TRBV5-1,CASSSNRWGSGNTIYF
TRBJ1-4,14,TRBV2,CASLLAGQWEKLFF
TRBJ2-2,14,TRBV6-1,CASTTWRVKKELFF
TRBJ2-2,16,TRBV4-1,CASSQTMGYLPGELFF
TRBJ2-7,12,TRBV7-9,CASSSHPYEQYF
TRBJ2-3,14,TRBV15,CATSRDPEGVTQYF
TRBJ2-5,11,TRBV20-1,CSSDSQETQYF
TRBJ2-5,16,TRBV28,CASSHVAGGGQETQYF
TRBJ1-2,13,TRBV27,CASSLSSRAGYTF
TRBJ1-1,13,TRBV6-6,CASSYRVHTEAFF
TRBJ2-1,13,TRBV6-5,CASRTSDGNEQFF
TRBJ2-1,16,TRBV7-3,CASSLTGAGRGDEQFF